These T cell receptor beta chains were read from a single sample in a study of OX40 agonist ivuxolimab in advanced cancers. TCRdb's table, derived via immunoSEQ multiplex PCR, lists solely in-frame clones and lacks some. The data contain about 80,000 clones, around 94% of them singletons. The sample consisted of CD4+ or CD8+ T cells sorted from blood, taken in a trial of the OX40 agonist ivuxolimab. These receptors were taken from an adult with an advanced solid tumor such as melanoma, head and neck, liver or kidney cancer. CDR3s include the opening cysteine and the closing phenylalanine or tryptophan. D genes are given only for firm matches. For some rows the clone size is stated as once, few or many, or as a class when expanded; others skip it.

J gene: TRBJ2-2; V gene: TRBV6-4; CDR3 length: 17; clone size: .; D gene: .; CDR3 protein: CASSDRVNFANTGELFF; CDR3 DNA: TGTGCCAGCAGTGACAGGGTTAACTTCGCGAACACCGGGGAGCTGTTTTTT
J gene: TRBJ2-1; V gene: TRBV7-9; CDR3 length: 19; clone size: .; D gene: .; CDR3 protein: CASSPAVGGGLGSYNEQFF; CDR3 DNA: TGTGCCAGCAGCCCGGCAGTAGGGGGAGGCCTCGGTTCCTACAATGAGCAGTTCTTC
J gene: TRBJ2-1; V gene: TRBV4-3; CDR3 length: 21; clone size: once; D gene: TRBD2; CDR3 protein: CASSQLNALAGVSASYNEQFF; CDR3 DNA: TGCGCCAGCAGCCAATTGAATGCTCTAGCGGGAGTGTCGGCGTCCTACAATGAGCAGTTCTTC
J gene: TRBJ1-5; V gene: TRBV21-1; CDR3 length: 12; clone size: .; D gene: .; CDR3 protein: CASSKEDQPQHF; CDR3 DNA: TGTGCCAGCAGCAAAGAAGATCAGCCCCAGCATTTT
J gene: TRBJ1-2; V gene: TRBV2; CDR3 length: 12; clone size: .; D gene: .; CDR3 protein: CASFREAYGYTF; CDR3 DNA: TGTGCCAGCTTTAGGGAGGCCTATGGCTACACCTTC
J gene: TRBJ2-7; V gene: TRBV28; CDR3 length: 14; clone size: .; D gene: .; CDR3 protein: CASSPARGAYEQYF; CDR3 DNA: TGTGCCAGCAGCCCCGCCCGAGGGGCCTACGAGCAGTACTTC
J gene: TRBJ2-1; V gene: TRBV10-3; CDR3 length: 16; clone size: .; D gene: TRBD2; CDR3 protein: CAISELAGSSYNEQFF; CDR3 DNA: TGTGCCATCAGTGAGCTAGCGGGCAGCTCCTACAATGAGCAGTTCTTC
J gene: TRBJ2-7; V gene: TRBV6-5; CDR3 length: 13; clone size: .; D gene: TRBD1; CDR3 protein: CASRQGNAYEQYF; CDR3 DNA: TGTGCCAGCAGACAGGGGAACGCCTACGAGCAGTACTTC
J gene: TRBJ2-2; V gene: TRBV6-5; CDR3 length: 14; clone size: .; D gene: TRBD1; CDR3 protein: CASSGTGGTGELFF; CDR3 DNA: TGTGCCAGCAGCGGGACAGGGGGCACCGGGGAGCTGTTTTTT
J gene: TRBJ2-1; V gene: TRBV2; CDR3 length: 14; clone size: .; D gene: TRBD2; CDR3 protein: CASNLAGRFGEQFF; CDR3 DNA: TGTGCCAGCAACCTAGCGGGCCGATTCGGGGAGCAGTTCTTC
J gene: TRBJ2-5; V gene: TRBV19; CDR3 length: 15; clone size: .; D gene: .; CDR3 protein: CASSSSLNTQETQYF; CDR3 DNA: TGTGCCAGCTCAAGTTCTCTGAACACGCAAGAGACCCAGTACTTC
J gene: TRBJ2-6; V gene: TRBV21-1; CDR3 length: 18; clone size: .; D gene: .; CDR3 protein: CASSNAEGGTGGANVLTF; CDR3 DNA: TGTGCCAGCAGTAACGCCGAGGGGGGAACCGGTGGGGCCAACGTCCTGACTTTC